Below are 29 T cell receptor beta chains sequenced from a single sample in a study of early T cells in non-severe SARS-CoV-2 infection. TCRdb recomputed calls from the 5' RACE reads with MiXCR, one row per CDR3 protein. The data show roughly 93,000 distinct CDR3 sequences, roughly 14% seen once. Sequenced sample: whole blood. The receptor set was obtained from an adult who was a healthcare worker with PCR-confirmed SARS-CoV-2 infection or an uninfected control (not recorded which).

This clonotype was seen at least ten times. The gene calls are TRBV6-2 or TRBV6-3 and TRBJ1-5; D perhaps matches TRBD1 (6 bases). V gave up 8 bases and J gave up 4 bases, with 12 bases separating them. This CDR3 has 13 residues. Per the germline V gene, CDR1 is MNHEY and CDR2 is SVGEGT. The CDR3 DNA is TGTGCCAGCCAGGACAGACAAAATCAGCCCCAGCATTTT. Residues: CASQDRQNQPQHF.

This clonotype was seen many times. The genes are TRBV7-3 and TRBJ1-2, with D unresolved. This CDR3 has 16 residues. The V gene's germline CDR1 is SGHTA and CDR2 FQGTGA. V was cut by 4 bases and J by 7 bases, with 22 bases left in between. CDR3 coding DNA: TGTGCCAGCAGCTCCGGGATGGTGGGATCAACGGGTGGCTACACCTTC. This gives the protein CASSSGMVGSTGGYTF.

The chain joins TRBV12-3 or TRBV12-4 to TRBJ2-5, with 11 bases matching TRBD2. The length of the CDR3 is 17 residues. V trimming: 5 bases; J trimming: 2 bases; junction bases outside the gene matches: 10. In DNA, the CDR3 is TGTGCCAGCAGTCAAACGCTAGCGGGGGGCCCGCAAGAGACCCAGTACTTC. Translating it yields CASSQTLAGGPQETQYF.

This clonotype was detected only a few times. V usage is TRBV4-2 and J usage is TRBJ1-3; D remains unclear. V lost 0 bases, J lost 4 bases, and 10 bases lay in between. Germline V lookup: CDR1 LGHNA, CDR2 YNFKEQ. The CDR3 consists of 15 residues. The CDR3 DNA sequence: TGTGCCAGCAGCCAAGATAGCCTTAACGGAAACACCATATATTTT. As protein: CASSQDSLNGNTIYF.

The CDR3 DNA sequence: TGCGCCAGCAGCCAGGTCCGCAATTCACCCCTCCACTTT. Translation gives CASSQVRNSPLHF. The chain links TRBV4-1 to TRBJ1-6; no clear D gene. V was cut by 3 bases and J by 7 bases, with 7 bases left in between. Germline lookup yields CDR1 MGHRA and CDR2 YSYEKL. CDR3 size: 13 residues.

Only a few counts were recorded for this clonotype. This CDR3 is CASSPGTLVPQHF. CDR3 in DNA: TGTGCCAGCTCCCCCGGGACCTTGGTGCCCCAGCATTTT. The V gene is TRBV6-6, the J gene TRBJ1-5; weak D call: TRBD1 (5 bases). Trimming removed 8 bases from V and 9 bases from J, with 17 bases in between. From germline, CDR1 is MNHNY and CDR2 SVGAGI (reference sequence). CDR3 length: 13 residues.

This clonotype showed up many times. The J gene is TRBJ1-2, the V gene TRBV9; possibly TRBD1 for D (5 bases). CDR3 length equals 14 residues. The ends were cut back, 0 bases at V and 3 bases at J, with 9 bases in the middle. CDR1 and CDR2 from the germline V gene are SGDLS and YYNGEE. The CDR3 DNA follows: TGTGCCAGCAGCGTAGAGGACACTTACTATGGCTACACCTTC. Amino acid sequence: CASSVEDTYYGYTF. The variable domain in full, completed from reference TRBV9 and TRBJ1-2, reads DSGVTQTPKHLITATGQRVTLRCSPRSGDLSVYWYQQSLDQGLQFLIQYYNGEERAKGNILERFSAQQFPDLHSELNLSSLELGDSALYFCASSVEDTYYGYTFGSGTRLTVV.

The sample holds many counts of this clonotype. Sequence at one end of the junction differs from germline and may be a read error. The gene calls are TRBV18 and TRBJ1-1, with D perhaps TRBD1 (6 bases). Germline CDR1 and CDR2: KGHSH and LQKENI. The CDR3 spans 16 residues. CDR3 amino acids: CASSPQGRTPGTEAFF. The CDR3 DNA reads TGTGCCAGCTCCCCACAGGGTCGAACTCCGGGCACTGAAGCTTTCTTT.

The chain is built from TRBV10-2 and TRBJ2-2, with a possible D match to TRBD1 (5 bases). This CDR3 comprises 14 residues. Germline CDR1 WSHSY, CDR2 SAAADI. Trimming shortened V by 5 bases and J by 1 base, and 8 bases separated the two germline ends. Here the CDR3 reads CASSQGLNTGELFF. CDR3 bases: TGCGCCAGCAGTCAGGGATTGAACACCGGGGAGCTGTTTTTT.

The chain links TRBV29-1 to TRBJ1-2, with 7 bases that match TRBD1. The CDR3 loop spans 15 amino acids. Trimming took 4 bases from V and 2 from J; bases not matched to a gene: 10. Germline loops: CDR1 SQVTM, CDR2 ANQGSEA. The CDR3 is CSVVPPGQRNYGYTF. In nucleotides, the CDR3 is TGCAGCGTTGTGCCCCCGGGACAGAGGAACTATGGCTACACCTTC.

This clonotype was found many times. V gene TRBV7-3 combines with J gene TRBJ2-1, with 8 bases matching TRBD1. This CDR3 has 17 amino acids. The trim removed 5 bases at V and 5 bases at J, leaving 14 bases unmatched. Germline-derived CDR1 and CDR2 are SGHTA and FQGTGA. Written as DNA, the CDR3 is TGTGCCAGCAGCGAACGGCCCCCCGGGACAGGAGACAATGAGCAGTTCTTC. Its protein is CASSERPPGTGDNEQFF.

Only a few counts were recorded for this clonotype. The rearrangement uses TRBV28 and TRBJ1-1, with 8 bases fitting TRBD1. The CDR3 has 14 amino acids. Unmatched junction bases numbered 13, after V lost 5 bases and J lost 11 bases. The germline V gene encodes CDR1 MDHEN and CDR2 SYDVKM. The CDR3 reads CASSPSTGARRAFF. The CDR3 DNA is TGTGCCAGCAGTCCGTCGACAGGGGCGCGGCGGGCTTTCTTT.

This clonotype has more than one count but fewer than ten. The chain employs TRBV5-4 and TRBJ2-4; weak D call: TRBD2 (6 bases). Trimming stripped 0 bases from V and 7 bases from J, with 11 bases between. The germline gives CDR1 SGHNT, CDR2 YYREEE (reference sequence). This CDR3 is built from 14 residues. This CDR3 reads CASSLDGAGNIQYF. The CDR3 nucleotides read TGTGCCAGCAGCTTGGATGGGGCGGGGAACATTCAGTACTTC.

This clonotype was counted between two and nine times. The chain carries TRBV20-1 and TRBJ2-5, with D perhaps being TRBD1 or TRBD2 (5 bases each). The CDR3 is 13 amino acids. V gave up 5 bases and J gave up 5 bases, with 15 bases separating them. The germline V gene has CDR1 DFQATT and CDR2 SNEGSKA (reference sequence). The CDR3, as DNA: TGCAGTGCTTCCTATGGGGGTATGGAGACCCAGTACTTC. It codes for CSASYGGMETQYF.

The chain combines TRBV3-1 with TRBJ2-3; D not certain. V was cut by 1 base and J by 5 bases, with 7 bases left in between. The CDR3 has 13 amino acids. CDR1 and CDR2 (germline): LGHDT, YNNKEL (reference sequence). The CDR3 loop is CASSQGTRDTQYF. In DNA, the CDR3 is TGTGCCAGCAGCCAAGGGACGAGAGATACGCAGTATTTT.

This clonotype was counted many times. The V gene is TRBV18, the J gene TRBJ1-1; the D is unclear. The ends were cut back, 2 bases at V and 1 base at J, with 11 bases in the middle. CDR1 and CDR2 (germline): KGHSH, LQKENI. The CDR3 has 15 residues. The CDR3 region is CASSPVYGENTEAFF. CDR3 DNA sequence: TGTGCCAGCTCACCAGTTTACGGGGAGAACACTGAAGCTTTCTTT.

CDR3 nucleotides: TGTGCCAGCAGCAAAGCGGAAAACCGAGGGACAGGATGGGAGCAGTACGTC. This gives the protein CASSKAENRGTGWEQYV. This sequence joins TRBV21-1 and TRBJ2-7; the DNA was not compared with TRBD1, the D call given in the table. TRBV21-1 is a documented pseudogene. The CDR3 loop spans 17 amino acids.

Only a few counts were recorded for this clonotype. V usage is TRBV29-1 and J usage is TRBJ2-3; D unresolved. CDR3 length equals 13 residues. The germline V gene has CDR1 SQVTM and CDR2 ANQGSEA. V lost 2 bases and J lost 2, with 8 bases in between. In nucleotides, the CDR3 is TGCAGCGTTGAACGGTCGCCCACAGATACGCAGTATTTT. Translated: CSVERSPTDTQYF.

The chain uses TRBV7-8 and TRBJ2-3; D ambiguous. The germline V gene has CDR1 SGHVS and CDR2 FQNEAQ. Trimming stripped 1 base from V and 2 bases from J, with 16 bases between. The CDR3 is 17 amino acids. The CDR3: CASSLGKGINPTDTQYF. The CDR3 DNA follows: TGTGCCAGCAGCTTAGGGAAAGGGATCAACCCCACAGATACGCAGTATTTT.

This clonotype was found a few times. This chain uses TRBV20-1 with TRBJ2-3; D not certain. Trimming pared 1 base from V and 1 base from J, leaving 9 bases between. There are 14 residues in the CDR3. Germline CDR1 reads DFQATT; CDR2 reads SNEGSKA (reference sequence). The CDR3 loop is CSARADWGTDTQYF. The DNA of the CDR3 is TGCAGTGCTAGAGCAGATTGGGGCACAGATACGCAGTATTTT.

In this sample, this clonotype turned up a few times. The V call is TRBV27, the J call TRBJ1-2; 7 bases match TRBD1. This CDR3 contains 15 residues. Germline V gene data show CDR1 as MNHEY and CDR2 as SMNVEV (reference sequence). The V gene end was trimmed by 2 bases and the J gene end by 4 bases; junction bases not matched to a gene: 7. CDR3 DNA: TGTGCCAGCAGTTTAAGGGGACAGAAAATCTATGGCTACACCTTC. Translation: CASSLRGQKIYGYTF.

This clonotype was seen at least ten times. The chain recombines TRBV27 with TRBJ2-3; either TRBD1 or TRBD2 may fit D (6 bases each). Looked up from germline, CDR1 is MNHEY and CDR2 is SMNVEV (reference sequence). V was pared by 2 bases and J by 4 bases, with 7 bases between. The CDR3 has 13 residues. The CDR3 region is CASSLGGPDTQYF. DNA for the CDR3: TGTGCCAGCAGTTTAGGGGGGCCAGATACGCAGTATTTT.

The chain uses TRBV2 and TRBJ2-3; D gene unclear. The V gene's germline CDR1 is SNHLY and CDR2 FYNNEI. The CDR3 has 13 amino acids. V was clipped by 6 bases and J by 5 bases, with 12 bases between them. In nucleotides, the CDR3 is TGTGCCAGCAGCCGTGTCGATATAGATACGCAGTATTTT. Translated, it gives CASSRVDIDTQYF.

This clonotype was found many times. The chain has TRBV7-2 and TRBJ2-5; D might be TRBD2 (6 bases). Trimming removed 5 bases at V and 5 bases at J, with 24 bases between. Germline assignment: CDR1 SGHTA and CDR2 FQGNSA. CDR3 size: 17 residues. CDR3 nucleotide sequence: TGTGCCAGCAGCCCCCACCGGAGGGTTTGGACTGTCGAGACCCAGTACTTC. This gives the protein CASSPHRRVWTVETQYF.

The V and J genes are TRBV4-1 and TRBJ2-3; 9 bases are shared with TRBD2. CDR3 length: 17 residues. Germline V gene data show CDR1 as MGHRA and CDR2 as YSYEKL. V was clipped by 0 bases and J by 4 bases; unmatched bases: 8. CDR3 sequence: CASSQDQAGGVADTQYF. The CDR3, as DNA: TGCGCCAGCAGCCAAGATCAAGCGGGGGGAGTAGCAGATACGCAGTATTTT.

This clonotype turned up a few times. In DNA, the CDR3 is TGCAGCGTTCATCTAGGCTCTGAGCAGTTCTTC. It translates to CSVHLGSEQFF. This chain connects TRBV29-1 to TRBJ2-1; D gene ambiguous. V lost 5 bases and J 9 bases, leaving 11 bases between the germline ends. Germline CDR1 is SQVTM and CDR2 is ANQGSEA. There are 11 residues in the CDR3.

The sample holds many counts of this clonotype. This chain uses TRBV2 with TRBJ1-5, with unresolved D. The CDR3 length is 16 residues. V was shortened by 6 bases and J by 0 bases, with 15 bases between the two germline ends. CDR1 and CDR2 (germline): SNHLY, FYNNEI. CDR3: CASSRSLDLSNQPQHF. The CDR3 DNA reads TGTGCCAGCAGCAGATCCTTGGACCTTAGCAATCAGCCCCAGCATTTT.

The V and J genes are TRBV10-2 and TRBJ2-6, with D perhaps TRBD1 (6 bases). V lost 3 bases, J lost 0 bases, and 12 bases lay in between. Germline V lookup: CDR1 WSHSY, CDR2 SAAADI. The CDR3 is 17 residues long. The CDR3 region is CASSDVRGSSGANVLTF. In nucleotides, the CDR3 is TGCGCCAGCAGTGATGTGAGGGGGTCCTCTGGGGCCAACGTCCTGACTTTC.

The V call is TRBV7-3, the J call TRBJ2-1; D possibly corresponds to TRBD1 (6 bases). Germline CDR1 reads SGHTA; CDR2 reads FQGTGA. The CDR3 loop spans 13 amino acids. V lost 4 bases and J lost 15, with 19 bases in between. CDR3 coding DNA: TGTGCCAGCAGCTCCACTGGTGCCCAGGGGAGGTTCTTC. This codes for CASSSTGAQGRFF.